This T cell receptor (beta chain) is from a study of shared clonotypes between healthy human individuals. The naive CD8 fraction comprised CD45RO-negative cells positively selected for CCR7 and excluded terminally differentiated effector memory CD45RA+ cells. Details on this clone: What it binds is not known.

Study conclusions and caveats: Generation probabilities of non-shared clonotypes were lower (relative to those shared by all four donors).

Deep was the level used in running the assay. Authors' methods: Owing to the provision of junction-only sequences devoid of quality scores by immunoSEQ, filtering differed. Measured with immunoSEQ multiplex PCR; TCRdb has only the in-frame clones, and not every one. D and trimming were read from the DNA, whereas the V and J calls and clone size are those reported in that table. The sample lists fewer than 1 million clones; about 96% were seen once. V was shortened by 3 bases and J by 0 bases, with 15 bases between the two germline ends. Germline V lookup: CDR1 SQVTM, CDR2 ANQGSEA. This CDR3 is 15 amino acids long.

The receptor's source is a man aged 25-40 years in good health. Sequenced sample: naive CD8+ T cells sorted from blood. The chain combines TRBV29-1 with TRBJ2-7; TRBD2 is a possible D gene (6 bases). DNA of the CDR3: TGCAGCGTTGAGGATAACGGGAGTAGCTCCTACGAGCAGTACTTC. Translated, it gives CSVEDNGSSSYEQYF.